One and the same sample provided the 25 T cell receptor beta chains below, sequenced in a study of T-cell memory formation after mild COVID-19. TCRdb redid the calling of the 5' RACE reads with MiXCR, one entry per CDR3 protein. Among about 540,000 distinct CDR3 sequences listed, just over 20% were seen once. Sequenced sample: PBMCs or a T cell subset sorted from them (not recorded which). These receptors were obtained from an adult woman who had mild COVID-19 (a few samples of this study predate the infection). Cell type and time point are not known.

V gene TRBV6-5 combines with J gene TRBJ2-7; weak D call: TRBD1 (5 bases). Trimming removed 6 bases from V and 7 bases from J, with 16 bases in between. The germline CDR1 and CDR2 sequences are MNHEY and SVGAGI. The CDR3 loop spans 13 amino acids. The CDR3 bases are TGTGCCAGCAGCCTGAGTTTCCCAGGGGAGCAGTACTTC. It is translated as CASSLSFPGEQYF.

This clonotype was counted between two and nine times. V and J are TRBV7-9 and TRBJ2-2; 7 bases match TRBD1. Germline CDR1 and CDR2: SEHNR and FQNEAQ (reference sequence). J gave up 2 bases and V 5 bases, and 8 bases lay outside the gene matches. This CDR3 region has 16 residues. This chain's CDR3 is CASSPGTVDNTGELFF. CDR3 sequence (DNA): TGTGCCAGCAGCCCCGGGACAGTAGATAACACCGGGGAGCTGTTTTTT.

The chain carries TRBV18 and TRBJ1-6; 7 positions match TRBD1. The CDR3 has 14 residues. After removal of 5 bases from V and 7 bases from J, the junction contained 5 bases not matched to a gene. Germline CDR1 reads KGHSH; CDR2 reads LQKENI. The CDR3 bases are TGTGCCAGCTCAAACACAGGGGTAAATTCACCCCTCCACTTT. It translates to CASSNTGVNSPLHF. The whole variable domain, remainder taken from reference TRBV18 and TRBJ1-6, is NAGVMQNPRHLVRRRGQEARLRCSPMKGHSHVYWYRQLPEEGLKFMVYLQKENIIDESGMPKERFSAEFPKEGPSILRIQQVVRGDSAAYFCASSNTGVNSPLHFGNGTRLTVT.

V gene TRBV5-1 combines with J gene TRBJ1-3, with D unresolved. The V end was cut by 2 bases, the J end by 2 bases, with 11 bases between. The CDR3 is 15 residues long. Germline CDR1 reads SGHRS; CDR2 reads YFSETQ. CDR3 residues: CASSLTVGTGNTIYF. As DNA, the CDR3 is TGCGCCAGCAGCTTAACGGTCGGGACTGGAAACACCATATATTTT.

The V gene is TRBV5-1, the J gene TRBJ1-4; tentatively, D is TRBD1 (6 bases). CDR3 size: 15 residues. CDR1 and CDR2 from the germline V gene are SGHRS and YFSETQ. Trimming left V 0 bases short and J 7 bases short, with 13 bases between. In nucleotides, the CDR3 is TGCGCCAGCAGCTTGGCCAGGCAGGGGAGTGAAAAACTGTTTTTT. Protein: CASSLARQGSEKLFF.

This clonotype was counted between two and nine times. The V call is TRBV3-1, the J call TRBJ2-3; 14 bases fit TRBD2. In germline, CDR1 is LGHDT, CDR2 YNNKEL (reference sequence). The CDR3 length is 15 residues. The V gene end was trimmed by 4 bases and the J gene end by 4 bases; junction bases not matched to a gene: 1. Here the CDR3 DNA reads TGTGCCAGCAGCCGGACTAGCGGGGGGTCAGATACGCAGTATTTT. It codes for CASSRTSGGSDTQYF.

This chain uses TRBV6-2 or TRBV6-3 with TRBJ2-7; TRBD2 might be the D (5 bases). The V end was cut by 4 bases, the J end by 6 bases, with 22 bases between. Germline V CDR1 and CDR2: MNHEY, SVGEGT. The CDR3 covers 16 residues. DNA for the CDR3: TGTGCCAGCAGTTTCGAGACAACCCGGGGATTGTTCGAGCAGTACTTC. Translating it yields CASSFETTRGLFEQYF.

The sample holds a few counts of this clonotype. This chain uses TRBV28 with TRBJ2-4; D not certain. Germline CDR1 MDHEN, CDR2 SYDVKM. The V gene lost 7 bases and the J gene lost 3 bases, with 10 bases spanning the gap. This CDR3 is built from 13 residues. CDR3 sequence: CASTLPGKNIQYF. In DNA form, the CDR3 reads TGTGCCAGCACCCTACCCGGCAAAAACATTCAGTACTTC.

This clonotype has a count of ten or more. This chain joins TRBV4-1 and TRBJ2-2; 8 bases are a match to TRBD2. Germline V gene data show CDR1 as MGHRA and CDR2 as YSYEKL. The CDR3 length is 18 residues. Losses at the gene ends were 0 bases for V and 5 bases for J; bases not matched to a gene: 11. In DNA, the CDR3 is TGCGCCAGCAGCCAAGATCATTTTTCAGGCGGGGGGACCGGGGAGCTGTTTTTT. Protein sequence: CASSQDHFSGGGTGELFF.

This clonotype was observed a handful of times. This CDR3 is CASWQRESDNEQFF. The CDR3 nucleotides are TGTGCCAGCTGGCAGCGGGAGTCCGACAATGAGCAGTTCTTC. This chain links TRBV21-1 with TRBJ2-1. TRBV21-1 corresponds to a pseudogene. The CDR3 is made up of 14 amino acids.

This clonotype was found a few times. This CDR3 is CSARDSRRQETQYF. The CDR3 DNA reads TGCAGTGCTAGAGATAGCCGACGCCAAGAGACCCAGTACTTC. This chain connects TRBV20-1 to TRBJ2-5, with D unclear. The V and J ends lost 0 bases and 1 base respectively, with 9 bases between them. Germline V gene sequence: CDR1 DFQATT, CDR2 SNEGSKA (reference sequence). This CDR3 is built from 14 residues.

This clonotype was picked up a small number of times. The chain recombines TRBV30 with TRBJ2-7; 11 bases match TRBD2. Per germline, CDR1 GTSNPN and CDR2 SVGIG (reference sequence). J gave up 13 bases and V 8 bases, and 19 bases lay outside the gene matches. The CDR3 has 14 residues. CDR3: CAGNLGTSGVDGYF. Here the CDR3 DNA reads TGTGCCGGTAATCTGGGGACTAGCGGCGTGGATGGTTACTTC.

This clonotype was seen ten or more times. This chain uses TRBV5-1 with TRBJ1-1, with D possibly matching TRBD1 (6 bases). The germline gives CDR1 SGHRS, CDR2 YFSETQ. The CDR3 loop spans 15 amino acids. Trimming stripped 4 bases from V and 1 base from J, with 14 bases between. DNA for the CDR3: TGCGCCAGCAGCCGACCGGGACAAGAGAACACTGAAGCTTTCTTT. Translation: CASSRPGQENTEAFF.

Only a few counts were recorded for this clonotype. The CDR3 nucleotides read TGTGCCAGCAGCGTTAGGACTAGCGGGGGCTCGGGGGAGCTGTTTTTT. Translated: CASSVRTSGGSGELFF. The chain combines TRBV9 with TRBJ2-2, with TRBD2 matching over 13 bases. Germline CDR1 SGDLS, CDR2 YYNGEE. The CDR3 is made up of 16 amino acids. With V trimmed by 2 bases and J by 8 bases, 6 bases remained unmatched.

The chain carries TRBV10-3 and TRBJ2-7; TRBD1 might be the D (6 bases). The V end was cut by 8 bases, the J end by 7 bases, with 15 bases between. The CDR3 is 12 residues long. Germline V gene data show CDR1 as ENHRY and CDR2 as SYGVKD. The CDR3 reads CAIGYRAEEQYF. CDR3 coding DNA: TGTGCCATCGGCTACAGGGCGGAGGAGCAGTACTTC.

This clonotype was counted between two and nine times. The chain uses TRBV5-1 and TRBJ1-2; no firm D call. Per the germline V gene, CDR1 is SGHRS and CDR2 is YFSETQ. There are 12 residues in the CDR3. V lost 4 bases to trimming and J lost 4 bases, with 8 bases between them. The CDR3 spells CASSPNSYGYTF. CDR3 DNA: TGCGCCAGCAGCCCTAACAGCTATGGCTACACCTTC.

This clonotype was observed a handful of times. The chain links TRBV24-1 to TRBJ1-2, with 8 bases aligning to TRBD1. V dropped 4 bases and J dropped 2; count of bases not matched to a gene: 8. The CDR3 totals 16 residues. CDR1 and CDR2 (germline): KGHDR, SFDVKD. The CDR3 sequence: CATSETRQGLNYGYTF. The CDR3 DNA follows: TGTGCCACCAGTGAAACCCGACAGGGGCTGAACTATGGCTACACCTTC.

This chain uses TRBV20-1 with TRBJ1-1; D gene uncertain. There are 14 residues in the CDR3. Trimming stripped 0 bases from V and 5 bases from J, with 13 bases between. CDR1 and CDR2 (germline): DFQATT, SNEGSKA (reference sequence). CDR3 nucleotide sequence: TGCAGTGCTAGAGATGGGAGTGTAGGGACTGAAGCTTTCTTT. Amino acid sequence: CSARDGSVGTEAFF.

The rearrangement uses TRBV24-1 and TRBJ1-5, with D tentatively TRBD1 (6 bases). Trimming cost V 4 bases and J 6 bases, with 6 bases left between them. This CDR3 contains 12 residues. CDR1 and CDR2 (germline): KGHDR, SFDVKD. The CDR3 DNA sequence: TGTGCCACCAGTGAACAGGGTCAGCCCCAGCATTTT. Translated, it gives CATSEQGQPQHF.

The V call is TRBV6-6, the J call TRBJ2-3; no reliable D call. With 2 bases removed from V and 0 bases from J, the gap between germline ends came to 15 bases. Germline V gives CDR1 MNHNY, CDR2 SVGAGI (reference sequence). The CDR3 length is 17 residues. In DNA form, the CDR3 reads TGTGCCAGCAGTTACCCTGAAGAGGCGGCGAGCACAGATACGCAGTATTTT. It codes for CASSYPEEAASTDTQYF.

This clonotype was counted a few times. V gene TRBV7-2 combines with J gene TRBJ2-1; 7 positions agree with TRBD2. Germline values: CDR1 SGHTA, CDR2 FQGNSA. This CDR3 region has 14 residues. Trimming removed 5 bases from V and 6 bases from J; junction bases left unmatched: 7. The chain's CDR3 is CASSPIGGGNEQFF. In nucleotides, the CDR3 is TGTGCCAGCAGCCCCATCGGCGGGGGCAATGAGCAGTTCTTC.

The chain recombines TRBV7-3 with TRBJ2-7; TRBD2 might be the D (5 bases). The germline CDR1 and CDR2 sequences are SGHTA and FQGTGA. The CDR3 sequence is 15 residues long. Trimming took off 0 bases at V and 3 bases at J, with 12 bases between the two ends. The DNA for the CDR3 is TGTGCCAGCAGCTTAACGAGGGCAGGAGACTACGAGCAGTACTTC. Residues: CASSLTRAGDYEQYF. The variable domain in full, with the rest retrieved from reference TRBV7-3 and TRBJ2-7, is GAGVSQTPSNKVTEKGKYVELRCDPISGHTALYWYRQSLGQGPEFLIYFQGTGAADDSGLPNDRFFAVRPEGSVSTLKIQRTERGDSAVYLCASSLTRAGDYEQYFGPGTRLTVT.

This chain uses TRBV5-1 with TRBJ2-5; 7 nucleotides align to TRBD1. Per germline, CDR1 SGHRS and CDR2 YFSETQ. The CDR3 runs to 15 residues. The V gene end was trimmed by 5 bases and the J gene end by 2 bases; junction bases not matched to a gene: 9. CDR3 region: CASSSGQSPQETQYF. As DNA, the CDR3 is TGCGCCAGCAGTTCGGGACAGTCCCCACAAGAGACCCAGTACTTC. Full variable domain (remainder filled in from reference TRBV5-1 and TRBJ2-5): KAGVTQTPRYLIKTRGQQVTLSCSPISGHRSVSWYQQTPGQGLQFLFEYFSETQRNKGNFPGRFSGRQFSNSRSEMNVSTLELGDSALYLCASSSGQSPQETQYFGPGTRLLVL.

This clonotype has only a few counts. The chain is built from TRBV5-4 and TRBJ2-5; 8 bases align to TRBD2. Germline V gene data show CDR1 as SGHNT and CDR2 as YYREEE (reference sequence). V lost 3 bases to trimming and J lost 4 bases; unmatched junction nucleotides: 11. The CDR3 consists of 16 residues. DNA for the CDR3: TGTGCCAGCAGCTCTCCGAGCGGGAGAGGAAGAGAGACCCAGTACTTC. This gives the protein CASSSPSGRGRETQYF.

The J gene is TRBJ2-3, the V gene TRBV19; D is ambiguous. Trimming left V 3 bases short and J 0 bases short, with 10 bases between. Germline CDR1 reads LNHDA; CDR2 reads SQIVND (reference sequence). The length of the CDR3 is 15 residues. The CDR3 protein is CASSITVSSTDTQYF. The CDR3 DNA reads TGTGCCAGTAGTATTACGGTTTCTAGCACAGATACGCAGTATTTT.